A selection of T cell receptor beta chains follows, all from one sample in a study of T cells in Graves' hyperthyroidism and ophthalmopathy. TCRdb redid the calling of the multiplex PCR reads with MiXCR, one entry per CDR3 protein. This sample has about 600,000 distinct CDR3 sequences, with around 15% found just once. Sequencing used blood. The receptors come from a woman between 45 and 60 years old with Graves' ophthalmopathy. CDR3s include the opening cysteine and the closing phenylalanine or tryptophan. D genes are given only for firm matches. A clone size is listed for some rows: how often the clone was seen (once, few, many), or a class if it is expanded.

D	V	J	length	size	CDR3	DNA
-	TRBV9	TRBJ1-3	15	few	CASSGRAPSINTIYF	TGTGCCAGCAGCGGAAGGGCCCCATCTATAAACACCATATATTTT
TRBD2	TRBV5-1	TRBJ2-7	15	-	CASSVTGTSWYEQYF	TGCGCCAGCAGCGTCACCGGGACTAGCTGGTACGAGCAGTACTTC
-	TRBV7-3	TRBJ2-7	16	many	CASSLTGTRGTYEQYF	TGTGCCAGCAGCTTAACGGGGACGAGGGGAACCTACGAGCAGTACTTC
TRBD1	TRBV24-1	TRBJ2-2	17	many	CATAGTGPTSNTGELFF	TGTGCCACCGCCGGGACAGGCCCGACTTCGAACACCGGGGAGCTGTTTTTT
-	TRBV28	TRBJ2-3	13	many	CASRTGEADTQYF	TGTGCCAGCAGGACGGGAGAGGCAGATACGCAGTATTTT
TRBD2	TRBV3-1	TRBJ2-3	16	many	CASSEGTSGVTDTQYF	TGTGCCAGCAGCGAAGGGACTAGCGGGGTGACAGATACGCAGTATTTT
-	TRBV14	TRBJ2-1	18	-	CASSQDEGRVRSYNEQFF	TGTGCCAGCAGCCAAGATGAGGGCAGGGTTAGGTCCTACAATGAGCAGTTCTTC
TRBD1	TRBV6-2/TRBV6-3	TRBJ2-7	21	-	CASSYEPSDRDRETTYYEQYF	TGTGCCAGCAGTTACGAACCCTCCGACCGGGACAGGGAAACTACCTACTACGAGCAGTACTTC
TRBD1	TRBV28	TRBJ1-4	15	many	CASIFSDRTNEKLFF	TGTGCCAGCATTTTCTCGGACAGGACAAATGAAAAACTGTTTTTT
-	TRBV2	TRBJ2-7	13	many	CASSADSSYEQYF	TGTGCCAGCAGTGCAGATAGCTCCTACGAGCAGTACTTC
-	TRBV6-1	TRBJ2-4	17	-	CASRDSQLILAKNIQYF	TGTGCCAGCAGGGACAGTCAGCTGATACTAGCCAAAAACATTCAGTACTTC
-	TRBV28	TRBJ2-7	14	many	CASSLIGKPYEQYF	TGTGCCAGCAGTTTAATCGGGAAACCCTACGAGCAGTACTTC
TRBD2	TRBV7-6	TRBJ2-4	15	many	CASSSVAGAKNIQYF	TGTGCCAGCAGCTCGGTAGCGGGAGCCAAAAACATTCAGTACTTC